One and the same sample provided the 24 T cell receptor beta chains below, sequenced in a study of PD-L1 blockade in urothelial cancer. TCRdb keeps only in-frame clones here, not all; method: immunoSEQ multiplex PCR. Of 35,000 to 45,000 clones detected, 82% appear once; the ten largest clones hold approximately 3.4%. Sample: PBMCs, taken around atezolizumab (anti-PD-L1) treatment. The receptors originated from a man aged 70-80 years with urothelial cancer.

The chain joins TRBV18 to TRBJ2-7, with 12 bases aligning to TRBD1. Trimming removed 3 bases from V and 7 bases from J; junction bases left unmatched: 4. The CDR3 runs to 14 residues. Germline V CDR1 and CDR2: KGHSH, LQKENI. DNA for the CDR3: TGTGCCAGCTCACCGGGACAGGGGGCGGGAGAGCAGTACTTC. Protein sequence: CASSPGQGAGEQYF.

CDR3 DNA sequence: TGTGCCAGCAGCCAGGACAGCTCTGGGGCCAACGTCCTGACTTTC. Amino acids: CASSQDSSGANVLTF. The chain is built from TRBV7-3 and TRBJ2-6; weak D call: TRBD1 (6 bases). This CDR3 region has 15 residues. The germline V gene encodes CDR1 SGHTA and CDR2 FQGTGA. V was pared by 5 bases and J by 0 bases, with 8 bases between.

This clone was seen just once. V and J are TRBV6-6 and TRBJ1-1; D is possibly TRBD1 (5 bases). The CDR3 sequence is 16 residues long. Germline CDR1 reads MNHNY; CDR2 reads SVGAGI (reference sequence). V lost 2 bases, J lost 4 bases, and 17 bases lay in between. The CDR3 bases are TGTGCCAGCAGTTACCATACTAAGGGGCGGCCCACTGAAGCTTTCTTT. Translation: CASSYHTKGRPTEAFF.

The chain uses TRBV19 and TRBJ1-5, with a weak D call TRBD1 (6 bases). The V end lost 1 base, the J end lost 7 bases, and 17 bases lay between the germline ends. Looked up from germline, CDR1 is LNHDA and CDR2 is SQIVND (reference sequence). This CDR3 is 16 amino acids long. CDR3 amino acids: CASSIGTDGSPQPQHF. The CDR3 DNA follows: TGTGCCAGTAGTATAGGGACAGACGGGTCCCCCCAGCCCCAGCATTTT.

The J gene is TRBJ2-5, the V gene TRBV5-4; 12 bases are a match to TRBD2. Germline-derived CDR1 and CDR2 are SGHNT and YYREEE (reference sequence). This CDR3 contains 17 residues. V shed 4 bases, J shed 5 bases, and the junction held 12 bases outside the gene matches. CDR3 nucleotides: TGTGCCAGCAGCCCAGGGACTAGCGGGCCGTTCGGGGAGACCCAGTACTTC. As protein: CASSPGTSGPFGETQYF.

The J gene is TRBJ2-5, the V gene TRBV5-4, with 13 bases lining up with TRBD2. CDR3 length: 16 amino acids. Per germline, CDR1 SGHNT and CDR2 YYREEE (reference sequence). Trimming cost V 4 bases and J 4 bases; bases outside gene matches: 7. In DNA form, the CDR3 reads TGTGCCAGCAGCCCTCGGACTAGCGGGAGTTTAGAGACCCAGTACTTC. Its translation: CASSPRTSGSLETQYF.

V gene TRBV30 combines with J gene TRBJ2-3, with D perhaps TRBD1 (5 bases). CDR1 is GTSNPN, CDR2 SVGIG, per germline (reference sequence). This CDR3 spans 14 amino acids. The V end lost 1 base, the J end lost 9 bases, and 17 bases lay between the germline ends. The CDR3 is CAWSEGRVTDTQYF. DNA of the CDR3: TGTGCCTGGAGTGAGGGCAGGGTAACTGACACGCAGTATTTT.

This clone was seen more than once but under ten times. The gene calls are TRBV6-5 and TRBJ1-2, with 12 bases lining up with TRBD1. Germline CDR1 and CDR2: MNHEY and SVGAGI. CDR3 length equals 15 residues. J gave up 8 bases and V 5 bases, and 9 bases lay outside the gene matches. The CDR3 nucleotides are TGTGCCAGCAGTACCCCGGGACAGGGGGCGAAGGGCTACACCTTC. It encodes CASSTPGQGAKGYTF.

The genes are TRBV2 and TRBJ1-1; the D gene is possibly TRBD1 (5 bases). The V gene lost 5 bases and the J gene lost 5 bases, with 15 bases spanning the gap. The CDR3 is 14 residues long. Per germline, CDR1 SNHLY and CDR2 FYNNEI. CDR3 nucleotide sequence: TGTGCCAGCAGTTTACTCCAGGGAAGAACTGAAGCTTTCTTT. Translating it yields CASSLLQGRTEAFF. Full variable domain (outside the CDR3, taken from reference TRBV2 and TRBJ1-1): EPEVTQTPSHQVTQMGQEVILRCVPISNHLYFYWYRQILGQKVEFLVSFYNNEISEKSEIFDDQFSVERPDGSNFTLKIRSTKLEDSAMYFCASSLLQGRTEAFFGQGTRLTVV.

The genes are TRBV5-4 and TRBJ2-1, with a tentative D call TRBD1 (6 bases). V was trimmed by 0 bases and J by 2 bases, leaving 6 bases between them. CDR3 size: 14 residues. Per the germline V gene, CDR1 is SGHNT and CDR2 is YYREEE (reference sequence). This CDR3 is CASSLGTAYNEQFF. The DNA of the CDR3 is TGTGCCAGCAGCTTGGGGACAGCCTACAATGAGCAGTTCTTC.

This chain links TRBV5-4 with TRBJ2-1, with D perhaps matching TRBD1 (5 bases). The CDR3 covers 16 residues. Germline CDR1 reads SGHNT; CDR2 reads YYREEE (reference sequence). Trimming removed 1 base at V and 1 base at J, with 12 bases between. CDR3: CASSLQKGPSYNEQFF. As DNA, the CDR3 is TGTGCCAGCAGCTTGCAAAAGGGGCCTTCCTACAATGAGCAGTTCTTC. Full variable domain (rest looked up from reference TRBV5-4 and TRBJ2-1): ETGVTQSPTHLIKTRGQQVTLRCSSQSGHNTVSWYQQALGQGPQFIFQYYREEENGRGNFPPRFSGLQFPNYSSELNVNALELDDSALYLCASSLQKGPSYNEQFFGPGTRLTVL.

V gene TRBV7-9 combines with J gene TRBJ2-2; TRBD1 agrees at 7 bases. The CDR3 runs to 15 residues. Germline CDR1 reads SEHNR; CDR2 reads FQNEAQ (reference sequence). Trimming removed 5 bases from V and 3 bases from J; junction bases left unmatched: 6. The CDR3 sequence: CASSPPTGDTGELFF. In DNA, the CDR3 is TGTGCCAGCAGCCCTCCTACAGGGGACACCGGGGAGCTGTTTTTT.

The chain combines TRBV7-2 with TRBJ2-7, with a tentative D call TRBD2 (5 bases). The CDR3 is made up of 13 amino acids. Trimming took 3 bases from V and 4 from J, leaving 10 bases between them. Germline V gene lookup returns CDR1 SGHTA and CDR2 FQGNSA. The CDR3 nucleotides are TGTGCCAGCAGCTTTACCCCGGGGTACGAGCAGTACTTC. This encodes CASSFTPGYEQYF.

The chain joins TRBV11-1 to TRBJ2-1, with D hard to call. CDR3 size: 12 residues. Trimming left V 3 bases short and J 7 bases short, with 7 bases between. In germline, CDR1 is SGHAT, CDR2 FQDESV (reference sequence). The CDR3 DNA sequence: TGTGCCAGCAGCTTTGAGTTGAATGAGCAGTTCTTC. This gives the protein CASSFELNEQFF.

This rearrangement joins TRBV5-6 to TRBJ2-7; D may be TRBD2 (7 bases). From germline, CDR1 is SGHDT and CDR2 YYEEEE. CDR3 length: 15 amino acids. V lost 5 bases, J lost 11 bases, and 26 bases lay in between. The chain's CDR3 is CASRPRGGDPTKEYF. The CDR3 DNA follows: TGTGCCAGCAGACCTAGGGGGGGAGACCCTACGAAGGAGTACTTC.

CDR3 region: CASSLPLSGSSYEQYF. The CDR3 DNA is TGTGCCAGCAGCCTACCCCTAAGCGGGAGCTCCTACGAGCAGTACTTC. The chain links TRBV7-2 to TRBJ2-7; 8 nucleotides align to TRBD2. CDR3 length equals 16 residues. The V segment lost 5 bases and the J segment 0 bases; nucleotides outside the gene matches: 9. The germline CDR1 and CDR2 sequences are SGHTA and FQGNSA.

This rearrangement joins TRBV9 to TRBJ2-1; 9 positions match TRBD2. CDR1 and CDR2 (germline): SGDLS, YYNGEE. V dropped 0 bases and J dropped 5; count of bases not matched to a gene: 3. There are 15 residues in the CDR3. CDR3 residues: CASSVVAGGHNEQFF. The CDR3 DNA reads as TGTGCCAGCAGCGTAGTTGCGGGGGGGCACAATGAGCAGTTCTTC.

The V and J genes are TRBV7-2 and TRBJ2-7, with D possibly being TRBD1 (6 bases). Germline lookup yields CDR1 SGHTA and CDR2 FQGNSA. V shed 2 bases and J shed 2 bases, with 16 bases lying between them. The CDR3 extends over 16 amino acids. CDR3 sequence (DNA): TGTGCCAGCAGCTTATCCGCCGCAGGGACAACCTACGAGCAGTACTTC. Protein sequence: CASSLSAAGTTYEQYF.

The V and J genes are TRBV7-8 and TRBJ2-7, with a tentative D call TRBD2 (6 bases). The CDR3 consists of 15 residues. V dropped 7 bases and J dropped 7 bases, with 23 bases sitting between them. Looked up from germline, CDR1 is SGHVS and CDR2 is FQNEAQ. The CDR3 protein is CASTHYEASGGEQYF. CDR3 sequence (DNA): TGTGCCAGCACCCATTACGAGGCCTCCGGGGGAGAGCAGTACTTC.

The V and J genes are TRBV4-2 and TRBJ2-1, with D possibly being TRBD1 (6 bases). V was shortened by 4 bases and J by 5 bases, with 12 bases between the two germline ends. Germline CDR1 is LGHNA and CDR2 is YNFKEQ. The CDR3 runs 14 residues. CDR3 residues: CASSLITGNNEQFF. CDR3 DNA sequence: TGTGCCAGCAGCCTAATCACAGGGAACAATGAGCAGTTCTTC.

V and J are TRBV4-1 and TRBJ1-5; 7 nucleotides match TRBD1. Germline trimming cut 1 base from V and 1 base from J; bases unmatched to any gene: 13. Germline CDR1 MGHRA, CDR2 YSYEKL. The CDR3 is 19 residues long. The DNA for the CDR3 is TGCGCCAGCAGCCAAGGCTCCAACAGGGGTTCGGTAAGCAATCAGCCCCAGCATTTT. Its translation: CASSQGSNRGSVSNQPQHF.

V gene TRBV29-1 combines with J gene TRBJ1-2; no reliable D call. The CDR3 spans 12 residues. The germline CDR1 and CDR2 sequences are SQVTM and ANQGSEA. The V end was cut by 6 bases, the J end by 4 bases, with 12 bases between. CDR3 sequence: CSVRISGYGYTF. In DNA, the CDR3 is TGCAGCGTAAGGATATCGGGCTATGGCTACACCTTC.

The rearrangement uses TRBV5-8 and TRBJ2-3; D not certain. V lost 1 base and J 2 bases, leaving 5 bases between the germline ends. This CDR3 is built from 13 residues. In germline, CDR1 is SGHTS, CDR2 YDEGEE. CDR3 in DNA: TGTGCCAGCAGCTTGTCGTCCACAGATACGCAGTATTTT. Its protein product is CASSLSSTDTQYF.

V usage is TRBV29-1 and J usage is TRBJ1-2; D is unclear. This CDR3 spans 13 amino acids. Germline V gene sequence: CDR1 SQVTM, CDR2 ANQGSEA. Deletions cut 6 bases from V and 5 bases from J, with 16 bases between. The CDR3 loop is CSVVTPGFYGYTF. The CDR3 coding sequence is TGCAGCGTCGTAACACCGGGATTTTATGGCTACACCTTC.